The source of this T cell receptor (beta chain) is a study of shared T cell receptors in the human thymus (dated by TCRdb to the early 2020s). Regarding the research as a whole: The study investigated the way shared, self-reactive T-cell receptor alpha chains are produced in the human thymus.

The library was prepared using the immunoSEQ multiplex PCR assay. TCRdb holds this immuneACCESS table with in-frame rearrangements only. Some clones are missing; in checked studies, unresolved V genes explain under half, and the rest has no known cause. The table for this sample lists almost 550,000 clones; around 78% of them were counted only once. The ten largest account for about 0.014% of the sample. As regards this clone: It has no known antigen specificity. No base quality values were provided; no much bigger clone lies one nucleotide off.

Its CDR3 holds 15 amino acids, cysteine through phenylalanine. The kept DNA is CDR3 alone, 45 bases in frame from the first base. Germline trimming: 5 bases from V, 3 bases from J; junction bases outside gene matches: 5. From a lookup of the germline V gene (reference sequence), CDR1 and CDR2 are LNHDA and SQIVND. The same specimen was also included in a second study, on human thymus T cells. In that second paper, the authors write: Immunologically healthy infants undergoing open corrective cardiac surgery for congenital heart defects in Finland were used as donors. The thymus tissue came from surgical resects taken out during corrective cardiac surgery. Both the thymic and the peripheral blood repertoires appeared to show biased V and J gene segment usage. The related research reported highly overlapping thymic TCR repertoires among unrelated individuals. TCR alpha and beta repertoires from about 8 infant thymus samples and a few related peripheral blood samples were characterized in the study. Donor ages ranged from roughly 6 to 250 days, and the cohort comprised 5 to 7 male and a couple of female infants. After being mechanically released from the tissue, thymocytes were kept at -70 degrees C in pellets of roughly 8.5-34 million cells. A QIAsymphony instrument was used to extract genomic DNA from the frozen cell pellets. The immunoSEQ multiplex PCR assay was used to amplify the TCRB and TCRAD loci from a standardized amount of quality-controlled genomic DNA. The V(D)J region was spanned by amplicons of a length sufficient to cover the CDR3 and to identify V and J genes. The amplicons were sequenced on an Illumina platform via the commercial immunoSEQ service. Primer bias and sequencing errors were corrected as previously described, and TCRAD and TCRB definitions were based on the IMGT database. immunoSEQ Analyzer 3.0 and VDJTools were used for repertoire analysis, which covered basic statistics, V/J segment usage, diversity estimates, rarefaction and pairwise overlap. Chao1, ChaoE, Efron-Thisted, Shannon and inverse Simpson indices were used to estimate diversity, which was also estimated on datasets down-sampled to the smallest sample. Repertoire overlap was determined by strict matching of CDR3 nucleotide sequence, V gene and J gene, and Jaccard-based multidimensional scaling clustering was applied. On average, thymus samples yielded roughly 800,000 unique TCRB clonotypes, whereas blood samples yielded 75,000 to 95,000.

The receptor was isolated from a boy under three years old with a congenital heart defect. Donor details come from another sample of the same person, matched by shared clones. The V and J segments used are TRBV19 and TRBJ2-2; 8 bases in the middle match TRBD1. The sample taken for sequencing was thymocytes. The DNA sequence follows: TGTGCCAGTAGTCCCAGGGGGCCATACACCGGGGAGCTGTTTTTT. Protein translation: CASSPRGPYTGELFF.